The rows below give T cell receptor beta chains drawn from one sample of a study of blood T cell repertoires in COVID-19. Generated by immunoSEQ multiplex PCR, the TCRdb table keeps only in-frame clones and is missing some. The table includes about 260,000 clones, about 87% detected once. The sample consisted of PBMCs or T cells enriched from blood (not recorded which). The source is a woman aged 50 to 60 who had recovered from COVID-19. CDR3s include the opening cysteine and the closing phenylalanine or tryptophan. The order of the fields is V gene, J gene, D gene, clone size, CDR3 protein, CDR3 DNA. A D gene is named only where the DNA matches it firmly. The size entry is marked missing in some rows and otherwise reads once, few, many or a size class.

>TRBV27|TRBJ1-6|TRBD1|.
CASSYSGTGGLSYNSPLHF
TGTGCCAGCAGTTACAGTGGGACAGGGGGTTTATCCTATAATTCACCCCTCCACTTT
>TRBV28|TRBJ1-2|.|.
CASSTGQSRYGYTF
TGTGCCAGCAGTACTGGACAGAGCCGCTATGGCTACACCTTC
>TRBV30|TRBJ1-1|TRBD1|.
CAWSVGGTATEAFF
TGTGCCTGGAGTGTAGGGGGGACAGCGACTGAAGCTTTCTTT
>TRBV19|TRBJ2-2|.|.
CASSITPGNTGELFF
TGTGCCAGTAGTATTACCCCAGGGAATACCGGGGAGCTGTTTTTT
>TRBV7-2|TRBJ2-5|.|.
CASSFLGGRETQYF
TGTGCCAGCAGCTTCTTGGGGGGACGGGAGACCCAGTACTTC
>TRBV28|TRBJ1-3|TRBD1|.
CASSSGQGDTIYF
TGTGCCAGCAGTTCGGGACAGGGGGACACCATATATTTT
>TRBV6-2/TRBV6-3|TRBJ2-3|.|.
CASSSPRKPTDTQYF
TGTGCCAGCAGTTCCCCTAGGAAGCCTACAGATACGCAGTATTTT
>TRBV5-1|TRBJ1-2|TRBD1|.
CASSPGQGMVYGYTF
TGCGCCAGCAGCCCGGGACAGGGGATGGTCTATGGCTACACCTTC
>TRBV10-1|TRBJ1-4|.|.
CASSPGQTTNEKLFF
TGCGCCAGCAGTCCGGGACAAACAACTAATGAAAAACTGTTTTTT
>TRBV27|TRBJ2-5|.|.
CASSLRGRETQYF
TGTGCCAGCAGTTTAAGGGGCCGGGAGACCCAGTACTTC
>TRBV7-2|TRBJ1-6|TRBD1|.
CASSLEQGGISPLHF
TGTGCCAGCAGCTTAGAACAGGGGGGTATTTCACCCCTCCACTTT
>TRBV4-3|TRBJ2-4|.|once
CASSPRMAGNIQYF
TGCGCCAGCAGCCCTCGAATGGCGGGAAACATTCAGTACTTC
>TRBV6-5|TRBJ1-4|.|few
CASSSDRATNEKLFF
TGTGCCAGCAGTTCCGACAGAGCAACTAATGAAAAACTGTTTTTT
>TRBV7-2|TRBJ1-2|.|.
CASSLARRNSYGYTF
TGTGCCAGCAGCTTAGCTCGTCGGAACAGCTATGGCTACACCTTC
>TRBV5-6|TRBJ1-1|TRBD1|.
CASSGDRAMNTEAFF
TGTGCCAGCAGCGGGGACAGGGCCATGAACACTGAAGCTTTCTTT
>TRBV27|TRBJ2-7|.|.
CASSFNRALTEQYF
TGTGCCAGCAGTTTCAACAGGGCCCTCACAGAGCAGTACTTC
>TRBV24-1|TRBJ2-1|.|once
CATSDLVSREQFF
TGTGCCACCAGTGATTTGGTGTCCCGGGAGCAGTTCTTC
>TRBV4-2|TRBJ1-1|.|.
CASSQRRGRAFF
TGTGCCAGCAGCCAAAGGAGGGGACGGGCTTTCTTT
>TRBV27|TRBJ2-7|.|.
CASSLVQAATYEQYF
TGTGCCAGCAGTTTAGTTCAGGCCGCCACCTACGAGCAGTACTTC
>TRBV7-2|TRBJ2-3|.|.
CASSLAREDTQYF
TGTGCCAGCAGCTTAGCGCGCGAAGATACGCAGTATTTT
>TRBV7-2|TRBJ2-7|TRBD1|.
CASALNRGDKEQYF
TGTGCCAGCGCTCTTAACAGGGGAGATAAGGAGCAGTACTTC
>TRBV28|TRBJ1-6|.|.
CASSRGTSSYNSPLHF
TGTGCCAGCAGTCGAGGCACCAGCTCCTATAATTCACCCCTCCACTTT
>TRBV12-3/TRBV12-4|TRBJ2-7|.|.
CASRKTSSYEQYF
TGTGCCAGCAGGAAGACTAGCTCCTACGAGCAGTACTTC
>TRBV20-1|TRBJ1-5|.|once
CSASRGKRRQPQHF
TGCAGTGCTAGTCGGGGGAAGAGGCGTCAGCCCCAGCATTTT
>TRBV7-3|TRBJ1-2|TRBD1|.
CASSLAGTGNYGYTF
TGTGCCAGCAGCTTAGCCGGGACAGGGAACTATGGCTACACCTTC
>TRBV2|TRBJ2-7|.|.
CASSDLAVKVEQYF
TGTGCCAGCAGTGATTTGGCGGTAAAAGTTGAGCAGTACTTC
>TRBV30|TRBJ1-2|.|.
CAWSGDFRYGYTF
TGTGCCTGGAGCGGGGACTTTCGCTATGGCTACACCTTC
>TRBV7-9|TRBJ1-2|TRBD1|.
CASSLLGQTQGYGYTF
TGTGCCAGCAGCTTATTGGGACAGACTCAGGGGTATGGCTACACCTTC
>TRBV6-5|TRBJ2-2|.|.
CASSFVAGIGSGELFF
TGTGCCAGCAGTTTCGTTGCGGGGATCGGGTCCGGGGAGCTGTTTTTT
>TRBV7-9|TRBJ1-1|TRBD1|.
CASSQRRTGANTEAFF
TGTGCCAGCAGTCAGAGAAGGACAGGGGCGAACACTGAAGCTTTCTTT
>TRBV29-1|TRBJ2-3|TRBD1|.
CSVEVLGGGRDTQYF
TGCAGCGTTGAAGTCTTAGGGGGCGGAAGGGATACGCAGTATTTT
>TRBV28|TRBJ2-1|TRBD2|.
CASSSEREPYNEQFF
TGTGCCAGCAGTTCGGAGCGGGAACCATACAATGAGCAGTTCTTC
>TRBV19|TRBJ1-5|.|few
CASSINEQGNQPQHF
TGTGCCAGTAGTATAAATGAACAGGGTAATCAGCCCCAGCATTTT
>TRBV29-1|TRBJ2-3|TRBD1|.
CSVEDPYRGYTDTQYF
TGCAGCGTTGAAGATCCATACAGGGGTTACACAGATACGCAGTATTTT
>TRBV7-3|TRBJ2-1|TRBD1|.
CASSSPPGQGSNEQFF
TGTGCCAGCAGCTCTCCCCCGGGACAGGGGAGTAATGAGCAGTTCTTC